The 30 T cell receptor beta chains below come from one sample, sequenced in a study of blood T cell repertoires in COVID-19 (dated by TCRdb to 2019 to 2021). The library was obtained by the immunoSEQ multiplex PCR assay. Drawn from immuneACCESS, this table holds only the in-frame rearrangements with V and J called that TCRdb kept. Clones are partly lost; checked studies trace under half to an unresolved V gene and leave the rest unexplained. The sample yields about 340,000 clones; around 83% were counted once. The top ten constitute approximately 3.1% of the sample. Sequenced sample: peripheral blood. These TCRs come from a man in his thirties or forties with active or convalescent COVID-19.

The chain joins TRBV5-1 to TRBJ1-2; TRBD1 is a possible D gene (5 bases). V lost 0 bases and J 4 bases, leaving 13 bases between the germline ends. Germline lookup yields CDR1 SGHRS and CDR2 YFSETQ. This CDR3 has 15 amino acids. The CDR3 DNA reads TGCGCCAGCAGCTTGGCCGGAGGGGAGGGCTATGGCTACACCTTC. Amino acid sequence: CASSLAGGEGYGYTF.

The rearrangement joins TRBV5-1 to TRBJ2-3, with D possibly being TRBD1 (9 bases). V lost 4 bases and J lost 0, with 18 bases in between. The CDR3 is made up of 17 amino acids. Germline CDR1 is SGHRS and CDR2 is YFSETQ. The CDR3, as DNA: TGCGCCAGCAGCCGGGAGGGGGACAGGGTCAGCACAGATACGCAGTATTTT. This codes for CASSREGDRVSTDTQYF.

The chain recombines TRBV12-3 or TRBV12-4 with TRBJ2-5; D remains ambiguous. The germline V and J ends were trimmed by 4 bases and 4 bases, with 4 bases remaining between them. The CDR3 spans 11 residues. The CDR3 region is CASSYRETQYF. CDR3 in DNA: TGTGCCAGCAGTTATCGAGAGACCCAGTACTTC.

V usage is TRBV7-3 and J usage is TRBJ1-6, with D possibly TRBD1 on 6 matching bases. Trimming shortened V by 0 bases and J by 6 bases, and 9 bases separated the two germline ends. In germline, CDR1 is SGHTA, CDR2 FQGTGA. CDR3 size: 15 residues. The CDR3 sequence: CASSLTGQPNSPLHF. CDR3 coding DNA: TGTGCCAGCAGCTTAACGGGACAACCTAATTCACCCCTCCACTTT.

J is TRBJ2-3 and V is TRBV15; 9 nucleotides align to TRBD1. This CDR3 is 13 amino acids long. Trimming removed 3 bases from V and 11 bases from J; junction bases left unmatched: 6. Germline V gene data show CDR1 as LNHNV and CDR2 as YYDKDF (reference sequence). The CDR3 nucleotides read TGTGCCACCAGCAGTGACGGACAGGGGTTGCAGTATTTT. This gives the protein CATSSDGQGLQYF.

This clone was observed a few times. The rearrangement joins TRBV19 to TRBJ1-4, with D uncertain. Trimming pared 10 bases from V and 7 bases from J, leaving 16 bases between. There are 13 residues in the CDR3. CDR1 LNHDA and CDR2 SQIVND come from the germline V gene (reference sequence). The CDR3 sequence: CATSSGGSEKLFF. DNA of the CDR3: TGTGCCACCTCAAGCGGAGGGAGTGAAAAACTGTTTTTT.

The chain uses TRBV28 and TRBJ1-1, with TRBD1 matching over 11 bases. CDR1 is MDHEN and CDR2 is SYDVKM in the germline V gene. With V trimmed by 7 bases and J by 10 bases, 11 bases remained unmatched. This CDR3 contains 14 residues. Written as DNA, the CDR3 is TGTGCCAGCACCCGAACGGGACAGGGGGTGGGAGCTTTCTTT. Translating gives CASTRTGQGVGAFF.

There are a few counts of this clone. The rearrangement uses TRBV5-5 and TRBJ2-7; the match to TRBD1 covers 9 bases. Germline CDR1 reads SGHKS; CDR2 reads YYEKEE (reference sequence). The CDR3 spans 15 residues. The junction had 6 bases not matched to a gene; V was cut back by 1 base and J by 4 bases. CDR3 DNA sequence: TGTGCCAGCAGCTTGAGGGACAGGGCGTCGTACGAGCAGTACTTC. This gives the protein CASSLRDRASYEQYF.

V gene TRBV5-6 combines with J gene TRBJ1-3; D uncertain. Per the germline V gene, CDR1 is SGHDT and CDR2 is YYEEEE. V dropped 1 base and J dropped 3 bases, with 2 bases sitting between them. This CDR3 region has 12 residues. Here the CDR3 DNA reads TGTGCCAGCAGCTTGCGTGGAAACACCATATATTTT. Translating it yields CASSLRGNTIYF.

The CDR3 bases are TGTGCCAGCAGACACTCAAGACACACGAACTTAGACGCTGAAGCTTTCTTT. Encoded protein: CASRHSRHTNLDAEAFF. V usage is TRBV7-9 and J usage is TRBJ1-1; D is undetermined. Trimming removed 6 bases from V and 6 bases from J, with 26 bases in between. This CDR3 has 17 residues. Germline CDR1 is SEHNR and CDR2 is FQNEAQ (reference sequence).

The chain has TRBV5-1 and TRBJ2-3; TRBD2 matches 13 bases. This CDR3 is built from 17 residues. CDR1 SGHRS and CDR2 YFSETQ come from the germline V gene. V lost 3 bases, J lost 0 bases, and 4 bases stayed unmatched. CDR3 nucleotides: TGCGCCAGCAGCTCCGGGACTAGCGGGAAGAGCACAGATACGCAGTATTTT. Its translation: CASSSGTSGKSTDTQYF.

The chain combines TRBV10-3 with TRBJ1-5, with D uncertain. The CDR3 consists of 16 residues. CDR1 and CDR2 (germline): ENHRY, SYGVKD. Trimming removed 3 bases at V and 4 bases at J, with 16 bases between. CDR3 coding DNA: TGTGCCATCAGTGAAGGCAAGGCGGTGCCTAATCAGCCCCAGCATTTT. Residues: CAISEGKAVPNQPQHF.

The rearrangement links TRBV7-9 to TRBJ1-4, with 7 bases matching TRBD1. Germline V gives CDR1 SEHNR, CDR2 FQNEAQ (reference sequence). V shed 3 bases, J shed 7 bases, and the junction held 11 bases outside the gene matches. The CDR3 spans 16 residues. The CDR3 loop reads CASSFAPTGAIEKLFF. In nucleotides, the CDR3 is TGTGCCAGCAGCTTTGCCCCTACAGGGGCGATTGAAAAACTGTTTTTT.

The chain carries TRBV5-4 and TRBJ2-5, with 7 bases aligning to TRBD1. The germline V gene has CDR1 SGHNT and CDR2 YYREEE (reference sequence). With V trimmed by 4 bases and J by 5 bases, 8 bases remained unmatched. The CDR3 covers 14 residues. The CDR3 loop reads CASSPQQGWETQYF. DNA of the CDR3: TGTGCCAGCAGCCCCCAACAGGGGTGGGAGACCCAGTACTTC.

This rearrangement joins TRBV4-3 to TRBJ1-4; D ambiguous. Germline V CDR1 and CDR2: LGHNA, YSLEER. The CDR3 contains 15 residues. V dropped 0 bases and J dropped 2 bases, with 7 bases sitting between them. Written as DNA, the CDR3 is TGCGCCAGCAGCCAAGATGGAGGGACTAATGAAAAACTGTTTTTT. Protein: CASSQDGGTNEKLFF.

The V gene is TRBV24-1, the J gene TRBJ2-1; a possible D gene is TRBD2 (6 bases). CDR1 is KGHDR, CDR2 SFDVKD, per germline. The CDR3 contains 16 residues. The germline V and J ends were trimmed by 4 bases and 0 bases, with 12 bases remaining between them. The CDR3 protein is CATSDNSGNSYNEQFF. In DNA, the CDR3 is TGTGCCACCAGTGACAATAGCGGAAACTCCTACAATGAGCAGTTCTTC.

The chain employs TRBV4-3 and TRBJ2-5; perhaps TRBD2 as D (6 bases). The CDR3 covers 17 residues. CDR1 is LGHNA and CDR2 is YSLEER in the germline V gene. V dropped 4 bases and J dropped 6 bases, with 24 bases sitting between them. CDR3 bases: TGCGCCAGCAGCCCTAGCCCGGCGGAGGGTGGGGGACAGACCCAGTACTTC. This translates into CASSPSPAEGGGQTQYF.

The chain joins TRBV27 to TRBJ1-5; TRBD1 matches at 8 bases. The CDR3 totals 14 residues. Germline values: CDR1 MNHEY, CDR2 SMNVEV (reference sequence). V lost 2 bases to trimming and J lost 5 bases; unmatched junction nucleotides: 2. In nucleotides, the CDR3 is TGTGCCAGCAGTTTAAGGACAGGGTATCAGCCCCAGCATTTT. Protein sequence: CASSLRTGYQPQHF.

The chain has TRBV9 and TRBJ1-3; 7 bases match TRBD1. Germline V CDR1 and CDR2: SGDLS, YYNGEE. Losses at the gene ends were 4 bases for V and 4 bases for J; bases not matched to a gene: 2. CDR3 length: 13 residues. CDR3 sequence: CASSTGAGNTIYF. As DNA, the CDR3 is TGTGCCAGCAGCACAGGGGCCGGAAACACCATATATTTT.

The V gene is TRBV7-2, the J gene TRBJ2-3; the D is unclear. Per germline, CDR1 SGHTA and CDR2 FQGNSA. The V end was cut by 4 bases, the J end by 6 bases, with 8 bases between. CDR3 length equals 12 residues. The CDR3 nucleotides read TGTGCCAGCAGCTCTGAAAGCGATACGCAGTATTTT. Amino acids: CASSSESDTQYF.

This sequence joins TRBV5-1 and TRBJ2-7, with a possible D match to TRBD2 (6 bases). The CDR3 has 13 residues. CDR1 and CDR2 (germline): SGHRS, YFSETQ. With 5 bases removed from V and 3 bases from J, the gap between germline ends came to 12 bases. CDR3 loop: CASSSGSDYEQYF. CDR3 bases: TGCGCCAGCAGTTCCGGGAGCGACTACGAGCAGTACTTC.

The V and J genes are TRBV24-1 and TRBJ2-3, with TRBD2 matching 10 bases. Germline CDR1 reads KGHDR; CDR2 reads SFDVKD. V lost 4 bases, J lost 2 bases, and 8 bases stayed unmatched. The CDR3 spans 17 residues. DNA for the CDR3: TGTGCCACCAGTGAACCCTTAGCGGGGGGACTCACAGATACGCAGTATTTT. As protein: CATSEPLAGGLTDTQYF.

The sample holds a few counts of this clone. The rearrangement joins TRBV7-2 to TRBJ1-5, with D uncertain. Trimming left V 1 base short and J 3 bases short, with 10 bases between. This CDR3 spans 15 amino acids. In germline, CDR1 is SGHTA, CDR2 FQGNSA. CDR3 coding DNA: TGTGCCAGCAGCTTAGGGCGACAAGCCAATCAGCCCCAGCATTTT. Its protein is CASSLGRQANQPQHF. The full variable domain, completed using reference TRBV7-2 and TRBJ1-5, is GAGVSQSPSNKVTEKGKDVELRCDPISGHTALYWYRQSLGQGLEFLIYFQGNSAPDKSGLPSDRFSAERTGGSVSTLTIQRTQQEDSAVYLCASSLGRQANQPQHFGDGTRLSIL.

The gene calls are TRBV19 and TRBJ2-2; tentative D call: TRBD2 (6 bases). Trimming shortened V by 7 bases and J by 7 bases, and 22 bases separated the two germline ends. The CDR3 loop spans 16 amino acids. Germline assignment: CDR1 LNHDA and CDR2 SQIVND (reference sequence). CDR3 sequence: CASTHPSAGSHGELFF. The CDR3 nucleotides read TGTGCCAGTACCCACCCTTCCGCGGGATCTCACGGGGAGCTGTTTTTT.

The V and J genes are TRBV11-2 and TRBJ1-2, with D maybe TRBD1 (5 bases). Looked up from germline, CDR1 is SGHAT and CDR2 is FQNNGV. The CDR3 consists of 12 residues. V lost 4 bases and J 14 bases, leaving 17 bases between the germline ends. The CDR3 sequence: CASSSTSGSWTF. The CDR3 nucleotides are TGTGCCAGCAGCTCAACCTCAGGGTCTTGGACCTTC.

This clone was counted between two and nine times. In DNA form, the CDR3 reads TGTGCCAGCAGCTTGGTCACGGGGACAGATACGCAGTATTTT. The encoded protein is CASSLVTGTDTQYF. The chain joins TRBV7-9 to TRBJ2-3; D might be TRBD2 (5 bases). The V gene lost 3 bases and the J gene lost 3 bases, with 10 bases spanning the gap. This CDR3 has 14 residues. Germline-derived CDR1 and CDR2 are SEHNR and FQNEAQ (reference sequence).

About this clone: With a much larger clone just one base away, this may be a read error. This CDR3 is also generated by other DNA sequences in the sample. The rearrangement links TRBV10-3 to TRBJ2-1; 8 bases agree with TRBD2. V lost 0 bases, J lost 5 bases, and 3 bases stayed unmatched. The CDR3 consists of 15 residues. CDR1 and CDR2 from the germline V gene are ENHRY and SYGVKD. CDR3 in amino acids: CAISESVSGDNEQFF. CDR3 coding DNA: TGTGCCATCAGTGAGTCGGTTAGCGGGGACAATGAGCAGTTCTTC.

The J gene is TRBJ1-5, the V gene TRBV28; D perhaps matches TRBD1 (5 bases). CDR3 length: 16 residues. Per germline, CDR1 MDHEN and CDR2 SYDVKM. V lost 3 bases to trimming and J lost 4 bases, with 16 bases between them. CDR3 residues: CASSFLGPPNNQPQHF. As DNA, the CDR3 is TGTGCCAGCAGTTTTTTGGGGCCCCCTAATAATCAGCCCCAGCATTTT.

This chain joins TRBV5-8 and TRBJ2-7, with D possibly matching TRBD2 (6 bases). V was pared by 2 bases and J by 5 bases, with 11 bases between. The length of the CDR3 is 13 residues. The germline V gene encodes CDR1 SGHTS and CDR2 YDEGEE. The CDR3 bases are TGTGCCAGCAGCTTAGGAGGGACCGACGAGCAGTACTTC. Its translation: CASSLGGTDEQYF.

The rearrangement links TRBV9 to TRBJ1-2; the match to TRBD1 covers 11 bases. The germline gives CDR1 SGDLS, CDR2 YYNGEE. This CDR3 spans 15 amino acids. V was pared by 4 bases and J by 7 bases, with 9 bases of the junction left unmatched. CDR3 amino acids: CASSFKGQGVAGYTF. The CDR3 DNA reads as TGTGCCAGCAGCTTTAAGGGACAGGGGGTAGCTGGCTACACCTTC.